A single sample is the source of the 10 T cell receptor beta chains below, sequenced in a study of blood T cell repertoires in COVID-19. Method: immunoSEQ multiplex PCR; TCRdb's copy keeps in-frame clones and lacks some. The table includes 350,000 to 400,000 clones, approximately 92% detected once. Sequenced input: PBMCs or T cells enriched from blood (not recorded which). These TCRs come from a man younger than 30 who had recovered from COVID-19.

The chain uses TRBV2 and TRBJ2-7, with 7 bases that match TRBD1. The V gene's germline CDR1 is SNHLY and CDR2 FYNNEI. V dropped 7 bases and J dropped 2; count of bases not matched to a gene: 8. This CDR3 spans 14 amino acids. The CDR3 loop reads CASTDGQGAYEQYF. The CDR3 nucleotides are TGTGCCAGCACCGACGGGCAGGGGGCCTACGAGCAGTACTTC.

The chain carries TRBV7-2 and TRBJ2-7, with D unresolved. The CDR3 is made up of 14 amino acids. Germline loops: CDR1 SGHTA, CDR2 FQGNSA. Deletions cut 4 bases from V and 3 bases from J, with 13 bases between. The CDR3 DNA reads as TGTGCCAGCAGCTCGGATTTTTGGAGCTACGAGCAGTACTTC. Protein sequence: CASSSDFWSYEQYF.

The rearrangement links TRBV27 to TRBJ2-7; possibly TRBD2 for D (5 bases). Trimming left V 3 bases short and J 4 bases short, with 10 bases between. Germline values: CDR1 MNHEY, CDR2 SMNVEV (reference sequence). The CDR3 is 13 residues long. The DNA of the CDR3 is TGTGCCAGCAGTTTCCCCCCGGGGTACGAGCAGTACTTC. This gives the protein CASSFPPGYEQYF.

The CDR3 reads CASSERRADTQYF. As DNA, the CDR3 is TGTGCCAGCAGTGAACGGAGGGCAGATACGCAGTATTTT. The chain combines TRBV6-1 with TRBJ2-3, with a weak D call TRBD2 (6 bases). This CDR3 is 13 amino acids long. Germline loops: CDR1 MNHNS, CDR2 SASEGT. V lost 2 bases and J 4 bases, leaving 7 bases between the germline ends.

The chain employs TRBV11-2 and TRBJ2-1; 10 bases map to TRBD2. With V trimmed by 4 bases and J by 4 bases, 4 bases remained unmatched. The CDR3 consists of 15 residues. Germline V CDR1 and CDR2: SGHAT, FQNNGV. This chain's CDR3 is CASSSLAGRYNEQFF. Here the CDR3 DNA reads TGTGCCAGCAGCTCACTAGCGGGGCGATACAATGAGCAGTTCTTC.

This chain connects TRBV7-9 to TRBJ1-2; 9 nucleotides line up with TRBD1. V was clipped by 4 bases and J by 1 base; unmatched bases: 4. The germline V gene encodes CDR1 SEHNR and CDR2 FQNEAQ (reference sequence). CDR3 length: 15 amino acids. This CDR3 reads CASSSYRGRNYGYTF. Written as DNA, the CDR3 is TGTGCCAGCAGCTCTTACAGGGGGCGTAACTATGGCTACACCTTC.

CDR3 protein: CASSGTGTYNEQFF. The CDR3, as DNA: TGTGCCAGTAGTGGGACAGGGACCTACAATGAGCAGTTCTTC. J is TRBJ2-1 and V is TRBV19; 9 bases are shared with TRBD1. This CDR3 comprises 14 residues. Germline V gene data show CDR1 as LNHDA and CDR2 as SQIVND (reference sequence). J lost 2 bases, V lost 5 bases, and 1 base had no gene match.

The V call is TRBV7-9, the J call TRBJ2-5; TRBD1 matches at 9 bases. Germline CDR1 and CDR2: SEHNR and FQNEAQ (reference sequence). The CDR3 runs to 15 residues. Trimming cost V 5 bases and J 6 bases; bases outside gene matches: 10. CDR3 DNA: TGTGCCAGCAGCCGCACGGGGACAGGGCTCCAGACCCAGTACTTC. This sequence encodes CASSRTGTGLQTQYF.

The chain combines TRBV18 with TRBJ2-7; D possibly corresponds to TRBD1 (6 bases). This CDR3 has 15 amino acids. V lost 0 bases, J lost 6 bases, and 15 bases lay in between. CDR1 and CDR2 from the germline V gene are KGHSH and LQKENI. The CDR3 DNA follows: TGTGCCAGCTCACCACCGGCGGCAGGGGTTCGCGAGCAGTACTTC. It codes for CASSPPAAGVREQYF.

The V and J genes are TRBV7-2 and TRBJ2-5; 8 bases map to TRBD2. The CDR3 spans 19 residues. Trimming cost V 1 base and J 0 bases; bases outside gene matches: 13. Per the germline V gene, CDR1 is SGHTA and CDR2 is FQGNSA. Written as DNA, the CDR3 is TGTGCCAGCAGCTTAGAGGGGAAACTAGCGGCAATGTACCAAGAGACCCAGTACTTC. Amino acid sequence: CASSLEGKLAAMYQETQYF.